This T cell receptor (beta chain) was sequenced during a study of T cells after yellow fever vaccination. The CDR3 sequence is 14 residues long. Germline CDR1 reads MNHEY; CDR2 reads SMNVEV (reference sequence). The germline V and J ends were trimmed by 6 bases and 6 bases, with 15 bases remaining between them. Overall study results and limits: Among all clonotypes, a small share was observed in both CD4 and CD8 compartments. The study re-detected most primary-vaccination clones after the booster (around 96% CD4, roughly 85% CD8).

This clonotype was seen only a few times. The antigen remains unidentified. A 5'RACE template-switching step, the method used to make TCR cDNA, added a universal primer site and UMIs. TCRdb re-called the 5' RACE reads through MiXCR, storing one row per CDR3 protein. The sample includes approximately 510,000 distinct CDR3 sequences, around a fifth of them seen just once. The starting material was PBMCs, obtained roughly 23 days after the first yellow fever vaccination. The source of this sequence is a man younger than 30 who received the YFV17D yellow fever vaccine. The chain employs TRBV27 and TRBJ2-1; possibly TRBD2 for D (7 bases). The CDR3 is CASRPTGRVNEQFF. CDR3 bases: TGTGCCAGCAGACCCACAGGGAGGGTCAATGAGCAGTTCTTC.